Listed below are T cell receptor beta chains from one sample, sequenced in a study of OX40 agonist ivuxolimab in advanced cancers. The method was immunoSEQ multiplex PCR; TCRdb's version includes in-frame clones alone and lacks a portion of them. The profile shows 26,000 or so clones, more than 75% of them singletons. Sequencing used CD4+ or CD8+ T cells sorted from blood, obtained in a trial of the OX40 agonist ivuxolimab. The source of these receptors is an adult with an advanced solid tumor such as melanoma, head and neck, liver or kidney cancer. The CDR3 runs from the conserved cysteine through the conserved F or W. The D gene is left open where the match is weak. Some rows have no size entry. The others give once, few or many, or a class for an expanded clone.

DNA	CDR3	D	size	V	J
TGCGCCAGCAGCCATAAGACAGGGGTGTTTGATGAAAAACTGTTTTTT	CASSHKTGVFDEKLFF	TRBD1	-	TRBV4-1	TRBJ1-4
TGTGCCAGCAGTTTTTGGGCTAGCGGGAGCAACGAGCAGTACTTC	CASSFWASGSNEQYF	TRBD2	-	TRBV28	TRBJ2-7
TGCGCCAGCAGTGAGAGGCTAGCGGGGACCTACGAGCAGTACTTC	CASSERLAGTYEQYF	TRBD2	-	TRBV10-2	TRBJ2-7
TGTGCCAGCAGCTTGGGGGATGGCTCCTACGAGCAGTACTTC	CASSLGDGSYEQYF	-	-	TRBV7-3	TRBJ2-7
TGTGCCAGCAGCTTAGCCAGGGGGGCAGATACGCAGTATTTT	CASSLARGADTQYF	-	-	TRBV13	TRBJ2-3
TGTGCCAGCAGCCTAGGGGAGATCACTGAAGCTTTCTTT	CASSLGEITEAFF	-	-	TRBV28	TRBJ1-1
TGTGCCAGCAGCCAAGATCACTACGAGCAGTACTTC	CASSQDHYEQYF	-	few	TRBV14	TRBJ2-7
TGTGCCAGCAGCCTGATGGTGGAGACCCAGTACTTC	CASSLMVETQYF	-	-	TRBV28	TRBJ2-5
TGTGCCAGCATAGGACCCATTAGAGAGCAGTTCTTC	CASIGPIREQFF	-	-	TRBV6-1	TRBJ2-1
TGTGCCAGCAGTTTAGGCCCGGACAGTGATCAAGGTGACTACGAGCAGTACTTC	CASSLGPDSDQGDYEQYF	-	large	TRBV28	TRBJ2-7
TGTGCCAGCAGTACTGGGGGTAGACATGAGCAGTTCTTC	CASSTGGRHEQFF	-	-	TRBV7-2	TRBJ2-1
TGCGCCAGCAGCTCCCCGGATCGGGGAAACACCATATATTTT	CASSSPDRGNTIYF	-	-	TRBV5-1	TRBJ1-3
TGCGCCAGCAGCTTATGGGACCGGAACACTGAAGCTTTCTTT	CASSLWDRNTEAFF	-	few	TRBV4-1	TRBJ1-1
TGCGCCAGCGCGATGAGGTTGGGGGACACTGAAGCTTTCTTT	CASAMRLGDTEAFF	-	-	TRBV10-2	TRBJ1-1
TGTGCCTGGAGCCCGCCGGGGTCAGAAGCTTTCTTT	CAWSPPGSEAFF	-	-	TRBV30	TRBJ1-1
TGTGCCAGTAGTTCGACTAGAGCCGGCGAGCAGTACTTC	CASSSTRAGEQYF	-	-	TRBV19	TRBJ2-7
TGTGCCTGGAGTGTCGACAGGGACACTGAAGCTTTCTTT	CAWSVDRDTEAFF	TRBD1	-	TRBV30	TRBJ1-1
TGTGCCAGCAGCTTATTGGGACTAGCGGATTACAATGAGCAGTTCTTC	CASSLLGLADYNEQFF	TRBD2	-	TRBV11-3	TRBJ2-1
TGTGCCAGCAGCTCGAGGACTAGCGGGAGGAGGGGGGAGACCCAGTACTTC	CASSSRTSGRRGETQYF	TRBD2	few	TRBV5-4	TRBJ2-5
TGTGCCAGCAGCCCCCGAGGACTAGCGGGAGTCTACGAGCAGTACTTC	CASSPRGLAGVYEQYF	TRBD2	few	TRBV9	TRBJ2-7
TGTGCCAGCAGGCCGCAAGGGAGTTACACAGATACGCAGTATTTT	CASRPQGSYTDTQYF	-	-	TRBV27	TRBJ2-3
TGTGCCTGGAGAGCCTTGGGCGAGCAGTACTTC	CAWRALGEQYF	-	-	TRBV30	TRBJ2-7
TGCGCCAGCAGCCACTATCCAGGAGCTGGAAACACCATATATTTT	CASSHYPGAGNTIYF	-	-	TRBV4-1	TRBJ1-3
TGTGCCAGCAGCCACTGGGGTAGCGGGGACAATGAGCAGTTCTTC	CASSHWGSGDNEQFF	TRBD2	once	TRBV5-4	TRBJ2-1
TGTGCCAGCAGCTTAGGACCGGGGGACGAGCAGTACTTC	CASSLGPGDEQYF	-	-	TRBV13	TRBJ2-7
TGTGCCAGCAGCTTAGCGACCGGCTACACCTTC	CASSLATGYTF	-	-	TRBV7-6	TRBJ1-2
TGCAGCGTGGAAAGACTAGTGGCTAGCACAGATACGCAGTATTTT	CSVERLVASTDTQYF	-	-	TRBV29-1	TRBJ2-3
TGTGCCAGCAGCTCTGCTGGGGATGAGACCCAGTACTTC	CASSSAGDETQYF	-	once	TRBV7-3	TRBJ2-5
TGTGCCAGCAGCCCCGGGACTGCAACTAATGAAAAACTGTTTTTT	CASSPGTATNEKLFF	-	-	TRBV7-9	TRBJ1-4
TGTGCCACCAGCAGAGATCGGCTAGCGGGATCAGAGACCCAGTACTTC	CATSRDRLAGSETQYF	TRBD2	-	TRBV15	TRBJ2-5
TGTGCCAGCAGCTTAGAGTACGAGCAGTACTTC	CASSLEYEQYF	-	few	TRBV11-2	TRBJ2-7
TGTGCCAGCAGTGACAGGCTTTACAAAAACATTCAGTACTTC	CASSDRLYKNIQYF	-	few	TRBV28	TRBJ2-4
TGTGCCTGGAGGGTGAACACTGAAGCTTTCTTT	CAWRVNTEAFF	-	-	TRBV30	TRBJ1-1
TGTGCCAGCATCAACCGGGACGGCTACAATGAGCAGTTCTTC	CASINRDGYNEQFF	-	once	TRBV6-1	TRBJ2-1
TGTGCCAGCAGTTACTCCCCGGACAGGGCGCCCGAGCAGTACTTC	CASSYSPDRAPEQYF	TRBD1	few	TRBV6-5	TRBJ2-7
TGTGCCAGCAGCTTAAGAGGGACCACCGGGGAGCTGTTTTTT	CASSLRGTTGELFF	-	-	TRBV7-8	TRBJ2-2
TGTGCCATCAGTGAGGAAGGGGGGTCCCTCTACGAGCAGTACTTC	CAISEEGGSLYEQYF	-	-	TRBV10-3	TRBJ2-7
TGTGCCAGCAGCTTAGAAGGAGAGACCCAGTACTTC	CASSLEGETQYF	-	once	TRBV13	TRBJ2-5
TGCGCCAGCGGGACAACGAACACTGAAGCTTTCTTT	CASGTTNTEAFF	-	-	TRBV4-1	TRBJ1-1
TGTGCCAGCAGCCAATGGCGGTCGCGGAGCTCCTACAATGAGCAGTTCTTC	CASSQWRSRSSYNEQFF	-	-	TRBV7-9	TRBJ2-1
TGCGCCAGCAGCCACCAACAGGGCCCGTCCTACGAGCAGTACTTC	CASSHQQGPSYEQYF	-	-	TRBV4-1	TRBJ2-7
TGTGCCAGCAGCACGCCAATTGCGGGAAACACCATATATTTT	CASSTPIAGNTIYF	-	-	TRBV7-9	TRBJ1-3
TGCGCCAGCAGTCCTGGGTCCTACGAGCAGTACTTC	CASSPGSYEQYF	-	-	TRBV5-1	TRBJ2-7
TGTGCCAGTAGTACGCGTGCTGCTGAAGCTTTCTTT	CASSTRAAEAFF	-	-	TRBV19	TRBJ1-1
TGTGCCATCGGGGACTCCCAAGAGACCCAGTACTTC	CAIGDSQETQYF	-	-	TRBV10-3	TRBJ2-5
TGTGCCATCAGTGGCTTGGGGGAGGAATACAATGAGCAGTTCTTC	CAISGLGEEYNEQFF	-	-	TRBV10-3	TRBJ2-1
TGTGCCAGCAGTCCGGGACTAGCGGGGTACGAGCAGTACTTC	CASSPGLAGYEQYF	TRBD2	-	TRBV27	TRBJ2-7
TGTGCCAGCAGTGAAGCGGGACAGGGGGCGAGCATTCAGTACTTC	CASSEAGQGASIQYF	TRBD1	-	TRBV6-1	TRBJ2-4
TGTGCCAGCAGCCGGGAAGAGGCGGGAGCCCGGACCGGGGAGCTGTTTTTT	CASSREEAGARTGELFF	TRBD2	-	TRBV7-2	TRBJ2-2
TGTGCCAGCAGTACTAGGGGGCGTACAGATACGCAGTATTTT	CASSTRGRTDTQYF	TRBD1	few	TRBV27	TRBJ2-3